The 12 T cell receptor beta chains below all came from one sample that was sequenced in a study of CD8 T cells in Susac syndrome (dated by TCRdb to the late 2010s). Libraries came from the immunoSEQ multiplex PCR assay. RNA was extracted with the RNeasy kit and about 0.5 to 1 ug was reverse transcribed using random hexamers. The public reads were quality trimmed at Q25 with fastp and then assembled into clones with MiXCR by TCRdb, keeping productive beta chains. Entries that share a CDR3 protein sequence are merged under the most common genes and DNA. The sample yields around 300,000 distinct CDR3 sequences; about 91% were counted once. The ten largest clones add up to 0.18% of the sample. The sequenced sample consisted of CD8+ T cells from PBMCs. These receptors were collected from a human donor with multiple sclerosis.

The genes are TRBV27 and TRBJ2-1; 13 bases are shared with TRBD2. Trimming at V came to 2 bases and at J to 7 bases, leaving 8 bases not matched to a gene. Germline CDR1 MNHEY, CDR2 SMNVEV (reference sequence). The CDR3 runs 17 residues. The CDR3 bases are TGTGCCAGCAGTTTAATTGTCGGGACTAGCGGGGCTAATGAGCAGTTCTTC. Encoded protein: CASSLIVGTSGANEQFF.

The chain uses TRBV4-3 and TRBJ2-5; no definite D call. Per germline, CDR1 LGHNA and CDR2 YSLEER. With 0 bases removed from V and 2 bases from J, the gap between germline ends came to 13 bases. This CDR3 is 16 amino acids long. CDR3 in amino acids: CASSQDIVGSQETQYF. The CDR3 DNA reads as TGCGCCAGCAGCCAAGATATTGTCGGTTCACAAGAGACCCAGTACTTC.

J is TRBJ2-7 and V is TRBV2; 7 nucleotides agree with TRBD1. This CDR3 comprises 13 residues. The V gene end was trimmed by 6 bases and the J gene end by 2 bases; junction bases not matched to a gene: 4. The V gene's germline CDR1 is SNHLY and CDR2 FYNNEI. CDR3 region: CASRGTEAYEQYF. The CDR3 nucleotides read TGTGCCAGCAGGGGGACAGAGGCCTACGAGCAGTACTTC. Full variable domain (outside the CDR3, taken from reference TRBV2 and TRBJ2-7): EPEVTQTPSHQVTQMGQEVILRCVPISNHLYFYWYRQILGQKVEFLVSFYNNEISEKSEIFDDQFSVERPDGSNFTLKIRSTKLEDSAMYFCASRGTEAYEQYFGPGTRLTVT.

The V and J genes are TRBV20-1 and TRBJ2-7; no reliable D call. Germline CDR1 reads DFQATT; CDR2 reads SNEGSKA (reference sequence). The CDR3 covers 13 residues. The germline V and J ends were trimmed by 2 bases and 2 bases, with 10 bases remaining between them. The CDR3 nucleotides read TGCAGTGCTAGAAACAGCCCTCCCTACGAGCAGTACTTC. The encoded protein is CSARNSPPYEQYF.

This chain joins TRBV2 and TRBJ1-1; D may be TRBD1 (5 bases). Germline V gives CDR1 SNHLY, CDR2 FYNNEI. CDR3 length: 12 amino acids. Trimming cost V 6 bases and J 3 bases, with 8 bases left between them. In nucleotides, the CDR3 is TGTGCCAGCAGGGGGGGGGACACTGAAGCTTTCTTT. Translated, it gives CASRGGDTEAFF.

The rearrangement joins TRBV19 to TRBJ2-4, with D perhaps TRBD2 (5 bases). The germline V gene has CDR1 LNHDA and CDR2 SQIVND (reference sequence). V shed 3 bases and J shed 6 bases, with 12 bases lying between them. This CDR3 contains 14 residues. DNA for the CDR3: TGTGCCAGTAGTATGGGGAGTTTATTAAACATTCAGTACTTC. It codes for CASSMGSLLNIQYF.

The V gene is TRBV5-6, the J gene TRBJ2-1; 12 bases are shared with TRBD2. CDR1 is SGHDT, CDR2 YYEEEE, per germline. This CDR3 region has 16 residues. J was trimmed by 6 bases and V by 0 bases; bases with no gene match: 4. The CDR3 region has the DNA TGTGCCAGCAGCTTGGGTCTAGCGGGGGGGCTCAATGAGCAGTTCTTC. As protein: CASSLGLAGGLNEQFF.

The rearrangement joins TRBV28 to TRBJ2-1; D is unclear. V lost 2 bases to trimming and J lost 5 bases, with 7 bases between them. The CDR3 is made up of 13 amino acids. CDR1 and CDR2 (germline): MDHEN, SYDVKM. The CDR3 region is CASSLAAHNEQFF. CDR3 coding DNA: TGTGCCAGCAGTTTAGCGGCTCACAATGAGCAGTTCTTC. Full variable domain (remainder filled in from reference TRBV28 and TRBJ2-1): DVKVTQSSRYLVKRTGEKVFLECVQDMDHENMFWYRQDPGLGLRLIYFSYDVKMKEKGDIPEGYSVSREKKERFSLILESASTNQTSMYLCASSLAAHNEQFFGPGTRLTVL.

This clonotype showed up just a few times. This chain connects TRBV20-1 to TRBJ2-7; D ambiguous. Germline lookup yields CDR1 DFQATT and CDR2 SNEGSKA (reference sequence). This CDR3 has 13 amino acids. The V end lost 0 bases, the J end lost 0 bases, and 6 bases lay between the germline ends. The CDR3 nucleotides are TGCAGTGCTAGAGACGGGCCCTCCTACGAGCAGTACTTC. Translated: CSARDGPSYEQYF.

The chain employs TRBV6-1 and TRBJ2-7, with TRBD2 identical over 7 bases. The trim removed 7 bases at V and 1 base at J, leaving 4 bases unmatched. CDR3 length: 13 residues. The V gene's germline CDR1 is MNHNS and CDR2 SASEGT. CDR3 sequence reads: CASMDGRSYEQYF. Here the CDR3 DNA reads TGTGCCAGCATGGACGGGAGGTCCTACGAGCAGTACTTC.

The chain carries TRBV27 and TRBJ1-2; a possible D gene is TRBD1 (5 bases). V lost 0 bases, J lost 8 bases, and 10 bases lay in between. CDR1 is MNHEY and CDR2 is SMNVEV in the germline V gene (reference sequence). CDR3 length equals 13 residues. CDR3: CASSLSVGVGYTF. The CDR3 bases are TGTGCCAGCAGTTTATCCGTAGGGGTCGGCTACACCTTC.

V gene TRBV12-3 or TRBV12-4 combines with J gene TRBJ1-3; D remains ambiguous. The CDR3 spans 15 residues. Trimming took 5 bases from V and 4 from J, leaving 15 bases between them. The CDR3 sequence: CASSVGLQTGNTIYF. CDR3 nucleotides: TGTGCCAGCAGTGTGGGTCTCCAAACAGGAAACACCATATATTTT.